The present TCR beta chain was sequenced within a study of T-cell reconstitution after alpha-beta-depleted transplantation in children. Only a few counts were recorded for this clonotype. During its preparation, the TCRbeta library received unique molecular identifiers. TCRdb reanalysed the PCR reads using MiXCR and keeps one entry per CDR3 protein. The sample lists hundreds of thousands of distinct CDR3 sequences; roughly 15% were seen once. This CDR3 is built from 16 residues. Germline loops: CDR1 SQVTM, CDR2 ANQGSEA. Trimming shortened V by 5 bases and J by 0 bases, and 14 bases separated the two germline ends.

The sample in question was PBMCs from the stem cell graft donor, obtained from the stem cell graft. V usage is TRBV29-1 and J usage is TRBJ2-6; D possibly matches TRBD1 or TRBD2 (6 bases each). This clonotype was obtained from a human donor who donated a stem cell graft to a child with acute myeloid leukemia. The DNA for the CDR3 is TGCAGCGTTCAAGGGGGGCGCTTCTCTGGGGCCAACGTCCTGACTTTC. It is translated as CSVQGGRFSGANVLTF.